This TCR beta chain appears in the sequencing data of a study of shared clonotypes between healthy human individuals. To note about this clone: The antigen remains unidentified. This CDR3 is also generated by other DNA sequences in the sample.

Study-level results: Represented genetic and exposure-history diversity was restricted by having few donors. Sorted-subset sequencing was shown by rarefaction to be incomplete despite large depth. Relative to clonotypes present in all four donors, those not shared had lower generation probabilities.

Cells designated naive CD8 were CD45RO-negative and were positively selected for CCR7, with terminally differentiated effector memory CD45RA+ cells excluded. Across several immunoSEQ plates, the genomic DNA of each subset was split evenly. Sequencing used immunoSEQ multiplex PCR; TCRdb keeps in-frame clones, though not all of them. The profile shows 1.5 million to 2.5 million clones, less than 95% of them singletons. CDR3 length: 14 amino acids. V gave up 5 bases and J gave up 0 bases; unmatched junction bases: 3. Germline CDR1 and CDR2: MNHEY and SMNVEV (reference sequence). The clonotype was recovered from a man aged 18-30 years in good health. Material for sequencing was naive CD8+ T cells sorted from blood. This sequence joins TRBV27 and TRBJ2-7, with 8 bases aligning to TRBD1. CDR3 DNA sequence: TGTGCCAGCAGTATAACAGGGGGCTCCTACGAGCAGTACTTC. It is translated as CASSITGGSYEQYF.